Presented here are 24 T cell receptor beta chains from one specimen sequenced in a study of human T cells and chemical hapten exposure. Time point given: patch test 1, 2 weeks after DPC sensitization. The treatment was: therapeutic diphenylcyclopropenone sensitization with weekly scalp DPC. TCRdb recomputed calls from the RACE reads with MiXCR, one row per CDR3 protein. The sample contains just over 80,000 distinct CDR3 sequences, around 10% of which appear only once. Sequenced here: whole blood, sampled in connection with sensitization to the hapten diphenylcyclopropenone (DPC). These TCRs come from a woman between 50 and 59 years old with alopecia areata. Some clones in this sample may be carry-over from other donors' samples.

The chain has TRBV7-2 and TRBJ2-2; D is perhaps TRBD2 (5 bases). Germline V gives CDR1 SGHTA, CDR2 FQGNSA. The CDR3 extends over 13 amino acids. V gave up 4 bases and J gave up 6 bases, with 9 bases separating them. The CDR3 sequence is CASSSPRAGELFF. DNA of the CDR3: TGTGCCAGCAGCTCCCCGCGGGCCGGGGAGCTGTTTTTT.

The chain has TRBV18 and TRBJ1-1, with 7 nucleotides matching TRBD1. V was pared by 3 bases and J by 4 bases, with 2 bases of the junction left unmatched. This CDR3 has 13 residues. In germline, CDR1 is KGHSH, CDR2 LQKENI. The CDR3 coding sequence is TGTGCCAGCTCACCGTCAGGGGGCACTGAAGCTTTCTTT. It is translated as CASSPSGGTEAFF.

This clonotype was detected many times. The CDR3 reads CASSLVPSGRADTQYF. Here the CDR3 DNA reads TGTGCCAGCAGTTTAGTCCCTAGCGGGAGGGCCGATACGCAGTATTTT. The chain links TRBV27 to TRBJ2-3; 12 bases line up with TRBD2. Looked up from germline, CDR1 is MNHEY and CDR2 is SMNVEV (reference sequence). The ends lost 2 bases at V and 6 bases at J; junction bases unmatched: 6. This CDR3 contains 16 residues.

In this sample, this clonotype turned up a few times. V gene TRBV4-2 combines with J gene TRBJ1-3; the D is unclear. Germline V gene lookup returns CDR1 LGHNA and CDR2 YNFKEQ. The V and J ends lost 0 bases and 1 base respectively, with 10 bases between them. CDR3 size: 16 residues. The chain's CDR3 is CASSQDWRASGNTIYF. CDR3 bases: TGTGCCAGCAGCCAAGATTGGAGGGCTTCTGGAAACACCATATATTTT.

This chain uses TRBV20-1 with TRBJ1-2, with TRBD1 as a possible D gene (6 bases). V lost 5 bases, J lost 3 bases, and 25 bases lay in between. The germline gives CDR1 DFQATT, CDR2 SNEGSKA (reference sequence). The CDR3 runs to 17 residues. The CDR3 region is CSAGPRPGDARDYGYTF. CDR3 nucleotide sequence: TGCAGTGCTGGCCCCCGGCCAGGGGACGCCAGGGACTATGGCTACACCTTC.

The table lists this clonotype with a few counts. This chain connects TRBV7-2 to TRBJ1-1; D uncertain. Germline CDR1 is SGHTA and CDR2 is FQGNSA. V was pared by 0 bases and J by 2 bases, with 7 bases between. This CDR3 region has 14 residues. CDR3: CASSLAKGNTEAFF. In nucleotides, the CDR3 is TGTGCCAGCAGCTTAGCAAAGGGAAACACTGAAGCTTTCTTT.

This clonotype has a count of ten or more. The DNA of the CDR3 is TGTGCCAGCAGTTCAGGGGGGATGGACTATGGCTACACCTTC. Translated, it gives CASSSGGMDYGYTF. The V gene is TRBV27, the J gene TRBJ1-2, with TRBD1 matching over 7 bases. V trimming: 4 bases; J trimming: 3 bases; junction bases outside the gene matches: 5. The CDR3 runs to 14 residues. CDR1 and CDR2 (germline): MNHEY, SMNVEV (reference sequence).

At least ten counts were recorded for this clonotype. This chain links TRBV11-2 with TRBJ1-2; D is ambiguous. The CDR3 extends over 13 amino acids. Per germline, CDR1 SGHAT and CDR2 FQNNGV. Trimming removed 1 base at V and 6 bases at J, with 9 bases between. The CDR3 protein is CASSLGQFDGYTF. The CDR3 DNA reads TGTGCCAGCAGCTTAGGGCAGTTTGATGGCTACACCTTC.

The J gene is TRBJ2-2, the V gene TRBV7-2; D is unclear. Trimming took 2 bases from V and 6 from J, leaving 7 bases between them. Germline V gene lookup returns CDR1 SGHTA and CDR2 FQGNSA. This CDR3 is 13 amino acids long. The CDR3 DNA sequence: TGTGCCAGCAGCTTAAGCAGGCCCGGGGAGCTGTTTTTT. It codes for CASSLSRPGELFF.

The chain uses TRBV3-1 and TRBJ2-3; 10 bases align to TRBD2. CDR1 and CDR2 (germline): LGHDT, YNNKEL (reference sequence). The CDR3 is 17 residues long. With V trimmed by 5 bases and J by 3 bases, 11 bases remained unmatched. The CDR3 nucleotides are TGTGCCAGCAGCTCTTGGACTAGCGGACCAAAAACAGATACGCAGTATTTT. Translated, it gives CASSSWTSGPKTDTQYF.

J is TRBJ1-2 and V is TRBV6-6; the D is unclear. V was clipped by 0 bases and J by 4 bases, with 9 bases between them. This CDR3 comprises 14 residues. Germline CDR1 is MNHNY and CDR2 is SVGAGI (reference sequence). CDR3: CASSYSELIYGYTF. In nucleotides, the CDR3 is TGTGCCAGCAGTTACTCAGAATTAATCTATGGCTACACCTTC.

This clonotype was counted only a few times. This chain uses TRBV5-1 with TRBJ2-4; a weak D match, TRBD1 (6 bases). Trimming removed 4 bases from V and 8 bases from J, with 16 bases in between. Per the germline V gene, CDR1 is SGHRS and CDR2 is YFSETQ. The CDR3 extends over 14 amino acids. The CDR3 bases are TGCGCCAGCAGCCCTGGGGGCGAGGGAGACATTCAGTACTTC. Translated, it gives CASSPGGEGDIQYF.

The chain carries TRBV20-1 and TRBJ1-2; 8 nucleotides agree with TRBD1. The J segment lost 2 bases and the V segment lost 6 bases, leaving 5 bases of the junction unmatched. CDR3 length equals 13 residues. Germline CDR1 DFQATT, CDR2 SNEGSKA (reference sequence). CDR3 amino acids: CSATQGGNYGYTF. DNA for the CDR3: TGCAGTGCAACACAGGGGGGAAACTATGGCTACACCTTC.

The J gene is TRBJ1-1, the V gene TRBV12-3 or TRBV12-4; D is possibly TRBD1 (5 bases). With 4 bases removed from V and 5 bases from J, the gap between germline ends came to 11 bases. This CDR3 spans 13 amino acids. The CDR3 loop is CASSWAGGTEAFF. In DNA, the CDR3 is TGTGCCAGCAGTTGGGCCGGGGGGACTGAAGCTTTCTTT.

This clonotype showed up many times. CDR3 loop: CASSLTGIMNTEAFF. The CDR3 DNA sequence: TGTGCCAGCAGCTTGACAGGGATTATGAACACTGAAGCTTTCTTT. The gene calls are TRBV7-9 and TRBJ1-1; 7 bases agree with TRBD1. Trimming at V came to 3 bases and at J to 0 bases, leaving 4 bases not matched to a gene. CDR3 length: 15 amino acids. The V gene's germline CDR1 is SEHNR and CDR2 FQNEAQ (reference sequence).

A few counts support this clonotype. The DNA of the CDR3 is TGTGCCAGCAGAGCTACAACCTCATTTTACAATGAGCAGTTCTTC. Protein product: CASRATTSFYNEQFF. V gene TRBV6-5 combines with J gene TRBJ2-1; D is ambiguous. The germline CDR1 and CDR2 sequences are MNHEY and SVGAGI. The V end was cut by 6 bases, the J end by 4 bases, with 16 bases between. The CDR3 runs 15 residues.

V usage is TRBV20-1 and J usage is TRBJ2-7, with a possible D match to TRBD1 (5 bases). The ends were cut back, 6 bases at V and 3 bases at J, with 15 bases in the middle. Germline assignment: CDR1 DFQATT and CDR2 SNEGSKA (reference sequence). The CDR3 sequence is 13 residues long. CDR3: CSASRTRIYEQYF. Written as DNA, the CDR3 is TGCAGTGCAAGCCGGACACGGATCTACGAGCAGTACTTC.

This clonotype was picked up a small number of times. This chain joins TRBV3-1 and TRBJ2-3; D ambiguous. The CDR3 length is 12 residues. Trimming pared 1 base from V and 11 bases from J, leaving 10 bases between. CDR1 and CDR2 (germline): LGHDT, YNNKEL (reference sequence). The CDR3 DNA reads TGTGCCAGCAGCCAAGTTTCCCGTATGCAGTATTTT. Translation: CASSQVSRMQYF.

This clonotype has a handful of counts. The chain couples TRBV20-1 to TRBJ2-1, with D perhaps TRBD2 (5 bases). CDR1 and CDR2 (germline): DFQATT, SNEGSKA (reference sequence). V gave up 6 bases and J gave up 7 bases, with 19 bases separating them. This CDR3 comprises 14 residues. The CDR3 here is CSANRKRLENEQFF. CDR3 nucleotides: TGCAGTGCCAACCGAAAGCGGTTGGAGAATGAGCAGTTCTTC.

The chain links TRBV20-1 to TRBJ2-5; the D gene is possibly TRBD2 (6 bases). The germline gives CDR1 DFQATT, CDR2 SNEGSKA (reference sequence). V was shortened by 3 bases and J by 0 bases, with 17 bases between the two germline ends. CDR3 length: 16 residues. CDR3: CSASRLAKTYQETQYF. The DNA for the CDR3 is TGCAGTGCTAGTCGCCTAGCGAAGACGTACCAAGAGACCCAGTACTTC.

This clonotype was counted a few times. The chain is built from TRBV20-1 and TRBJ2-1; D perhaps matches TRBD2 (6 bases). The CDR3 contains 15 residues. In germline, CDR1 is DFQATT, CDR2 SNEGSKA (reference sequence). The V end lost 1 base, the J end lost 4 bases, and 14 bases lay between the germline ends. For the CDR3, the DNA is TGCAGTGCTAGAGCTGGGCGGGATAGGTACAATGAGCAGTTCTTC. Translated: CSARAGRDRYNEQFF.

There are a few counts of this clonotype. The gene calls are TRBV7-6 and TRBJ2-1; D remains unclear. Trimming cost V 5 bases and J 5 bases, with 10 bases left between them. CDR3 length: 13 amino acids. Looked up from germline, CDR1 is SGHVS and CDR2 is FNYEAQ. The CDR3 nucleotides are TGTGCCAGCAGCAAGTATAGGGACAATGAGCAGTTCTTC. Translated, it gives CASSKYRDNEQFF. Full variable domain (outside the CDR3, taken from reference TRBV7-6 and TRBJ2-1): GAGVSQSPRYKVTKRGQDVALRCDPISGHVSLYWYRQALGQGPEFLTYFNYEAQQDKSGLPNDRFSAERPEGSISTLTIQRTEQRDSAMYRCASSKYRDNEQFFGPGTRLTVL.

This clonotype has only a few counts. This chain uses TRBV15 with TRBJ1-1; 9 bases are shared with TRBD1. CDR3 length: 16 amino acids. After removal of 1 base from V and 4 bases from J, the junction contained 7 bases not matched to a gene. Germline V gives CDR1 LNHNV, CDR2 YYDKDF (reference sequence). The CDR3 DNA reads TGTGCCACCAGCAGAGGGTTGGGACAGGGTATCACTGAAGCTTTCTTT. Translating gives CATSRGLGQGITEAFF.

This clonotype has a handful of counts. The chain recombines TRBV7-3 with TRBJ2-1; D remains unclear. V was clipped by 5 bases and J by 5 bases, with 13 bases between them. There are 14 residues in the CDR3. Germline values: CDR1 SGHTA, CDR2 FQGTGA. In DNA, the CDR3 is TGTGCCAGCAGCCCTTCGATGGACGACAATGAGCAGTTCTTC. Encoded protein: CASSPSMDDNEQFF.